This T cell receptor beta chain was captured in a study of identical twins. The CDR3 loop spans 15 amino acids. Germline CDR1 is LGHDT and CDR2 is YNNKEL (reference sequence). V trimming: 4 bases; J trimming: 3 bases; junction bases outside the gene matches: 6. This clonotype was seen a handful of times. A template switching step contributed a universal primer site, while unique molecular identifiers were present in the cDNA. TCRdb re-analysed the 5' RACE reads in MiXCR, keeping a single row per CDR3 protein. The top ten hold around 2.1% of the sample, which has fewer than 250,000 distinct CDR3 sequences, 7.5% seen once. A further study also used this sample, focusing on yellow fever vaccine responses in identical twins. This second study says: Twins reportedly mounted vaccine T cell responses that seemed partly convergent, partly personalized.

This clonotype was obtained from a woman aged 18 to 35 in good health. The chain joins TRBV3-1 to TRBJ2-1; 7 positions match TRBD2. Sequences were obtained from memory (CD45RO+) T cells sorted from blood. The CDR3 spells CASSPLPGGYNEQFF. Here the CDR3 DNA reads TGTGCCAGCAGCCCACTTCCGGGGGGCTACAATGAGCAGTTCTTC.